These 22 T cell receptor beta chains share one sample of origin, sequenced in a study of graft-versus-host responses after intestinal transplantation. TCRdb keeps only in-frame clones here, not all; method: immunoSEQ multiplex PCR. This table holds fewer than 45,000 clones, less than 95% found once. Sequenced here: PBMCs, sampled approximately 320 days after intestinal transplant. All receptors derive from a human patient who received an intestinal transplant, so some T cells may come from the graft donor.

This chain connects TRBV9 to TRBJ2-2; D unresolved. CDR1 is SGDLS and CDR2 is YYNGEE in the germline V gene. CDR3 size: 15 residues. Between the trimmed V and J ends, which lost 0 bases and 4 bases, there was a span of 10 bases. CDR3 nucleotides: TGTGCCAGCAGCGTAGGGCCGGGTTCCACCGGGGAGCTGTTTTTT. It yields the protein CASSVGPGSTGELFF.

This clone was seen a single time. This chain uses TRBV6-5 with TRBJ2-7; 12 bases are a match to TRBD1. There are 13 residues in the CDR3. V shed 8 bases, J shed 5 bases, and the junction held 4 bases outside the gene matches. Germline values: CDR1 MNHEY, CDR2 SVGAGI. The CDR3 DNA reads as TGTGCCAGCTCCGGGACAGGGGGCCACGAGCAGTACTTC. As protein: CASSGTGGHEQYF.

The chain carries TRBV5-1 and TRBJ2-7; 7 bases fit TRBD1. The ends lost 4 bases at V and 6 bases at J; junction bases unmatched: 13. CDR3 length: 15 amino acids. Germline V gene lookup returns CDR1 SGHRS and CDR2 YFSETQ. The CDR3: CASSPTQIRDSEQYF. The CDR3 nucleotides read TGCGCCAGCAGCCCTACTCAAATCAGGGACAGCGAGCAGTACTTC.

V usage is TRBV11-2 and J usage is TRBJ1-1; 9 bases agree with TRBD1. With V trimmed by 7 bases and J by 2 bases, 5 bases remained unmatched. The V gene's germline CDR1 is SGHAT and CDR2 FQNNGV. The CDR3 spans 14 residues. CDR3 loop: CASTLTGGNTEAFF. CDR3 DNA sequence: TGTGCCAGCACCCTGACAGGGGGAAACACTGAAGCTTTCTTT.

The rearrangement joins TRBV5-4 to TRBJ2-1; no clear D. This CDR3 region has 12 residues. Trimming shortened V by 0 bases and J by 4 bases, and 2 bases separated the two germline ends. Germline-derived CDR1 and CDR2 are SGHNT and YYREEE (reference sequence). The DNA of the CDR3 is TGTGCCAGCAGCTTGGTTTACAATGAGCAGTTCTTC. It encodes CASSLVYNEQFF.

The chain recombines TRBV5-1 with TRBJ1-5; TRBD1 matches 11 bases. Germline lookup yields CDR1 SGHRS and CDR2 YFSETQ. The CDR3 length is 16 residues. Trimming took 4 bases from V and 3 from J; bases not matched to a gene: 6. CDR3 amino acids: CASSPGQGGNNQPQHF. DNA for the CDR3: TGCGCCAGCAGCCCGGGACAGGGGGGGAACAATCAGCCCCAGCATTTT.

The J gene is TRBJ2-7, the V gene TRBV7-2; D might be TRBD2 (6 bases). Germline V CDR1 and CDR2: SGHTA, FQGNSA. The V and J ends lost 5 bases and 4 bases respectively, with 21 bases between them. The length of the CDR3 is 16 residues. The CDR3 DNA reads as TGTGCCAGCAGCGAACCCCGAGGGCTAGCGCTTTACGAGCAGTACTTC. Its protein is CASSEPRGLALYEQYF.

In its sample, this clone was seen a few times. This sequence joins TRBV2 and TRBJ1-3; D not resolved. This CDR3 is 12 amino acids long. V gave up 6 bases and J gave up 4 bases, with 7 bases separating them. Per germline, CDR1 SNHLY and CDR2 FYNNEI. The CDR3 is CASRGMGNTIYF. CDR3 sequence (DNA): TGTGCCAGCAGGGGGATGGGAAACACCATATATTTT.

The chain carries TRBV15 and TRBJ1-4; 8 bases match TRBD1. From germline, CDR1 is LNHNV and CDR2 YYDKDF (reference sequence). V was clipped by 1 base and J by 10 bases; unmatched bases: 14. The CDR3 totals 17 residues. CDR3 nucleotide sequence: TGTGCCACCAGCAGAGTTTCAGGGGTCGGGACAGGCTTAAAACTGTTTTTT. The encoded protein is CATSRVSGVGTGLKLFF.

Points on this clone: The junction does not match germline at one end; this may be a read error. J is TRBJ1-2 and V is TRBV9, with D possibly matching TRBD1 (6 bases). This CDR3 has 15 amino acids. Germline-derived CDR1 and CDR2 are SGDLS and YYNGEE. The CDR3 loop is CASSVAPDRLWEGAF. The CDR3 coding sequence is TGTGCCAGCAGCGTAGCCCCGGACAGACTTTGGGAGGGGGCCTTC.

CDR3 protein: CASSSGPGRRPEQYF. In nucleotides, the CDR3 is TGTGCCAGCAGCTCGGGACCGGGACGGAGGCCCGAGCAGTACTTC. The chain employs TRBV14 and TRBJ2-7; D assignment may be TRBD1 or TRBD2 (5 bases each). Germline V gene lookup returns CDR1 SGHDN and CDR2 FVKESK. Trimming left V 5 bases short and J 6 bases short, with 20 bases between. This CDR3 comprises 15 residues.

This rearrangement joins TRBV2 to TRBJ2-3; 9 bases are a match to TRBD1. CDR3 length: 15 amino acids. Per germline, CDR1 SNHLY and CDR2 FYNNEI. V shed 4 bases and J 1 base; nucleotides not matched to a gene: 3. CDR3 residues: CASSVTGGGTDTQYF. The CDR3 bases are TGTGCCAGCAGTGTGACAGGGGGAGGCACAGATACGCAGTATTTT.

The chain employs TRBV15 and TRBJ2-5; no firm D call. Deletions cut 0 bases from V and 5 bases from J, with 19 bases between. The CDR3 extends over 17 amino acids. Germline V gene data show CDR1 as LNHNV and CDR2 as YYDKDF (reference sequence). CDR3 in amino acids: CATSRERLGPSEETQYF. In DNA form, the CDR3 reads TGTGCCACCAGCAGAGAACGTCTAGGACCCTCAGAGGAGACCCAGTACTTC.

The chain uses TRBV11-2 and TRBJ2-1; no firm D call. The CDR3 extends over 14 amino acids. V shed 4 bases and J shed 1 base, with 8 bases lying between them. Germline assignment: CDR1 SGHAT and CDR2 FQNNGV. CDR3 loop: CASSSRPSYNEQFF. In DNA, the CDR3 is TGTGCCAGCAGCTCGAGGCCATCCTACAATGAGCAGTTCTTC. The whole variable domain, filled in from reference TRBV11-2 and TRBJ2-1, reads EAGVAQSPRYKIIEKRQSVAFWCNPISGHATLYWYQQILGQGPKLLIQFQNNGVVDDSQLPKDRFSAERLKGVDSTLKIQPAKLEDSAVYLCASSSRPSYNEQFFGPGTRLTVL.

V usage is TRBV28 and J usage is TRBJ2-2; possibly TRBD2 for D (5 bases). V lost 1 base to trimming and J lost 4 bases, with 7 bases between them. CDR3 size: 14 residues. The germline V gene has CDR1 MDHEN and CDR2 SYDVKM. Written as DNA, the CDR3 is TGTGCCAGCAGTTTATCCGGGATCACCGGGGAGCTGTTTTTT. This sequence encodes CASSLSGITGELFF.

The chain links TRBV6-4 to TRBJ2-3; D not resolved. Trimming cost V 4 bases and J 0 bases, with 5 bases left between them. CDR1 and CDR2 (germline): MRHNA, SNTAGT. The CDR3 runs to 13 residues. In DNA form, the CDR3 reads TGTGCCAGCAGTGTTCGAAGCACAGATACGCAGTATTTT. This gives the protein CASSVRSTDTQYF.

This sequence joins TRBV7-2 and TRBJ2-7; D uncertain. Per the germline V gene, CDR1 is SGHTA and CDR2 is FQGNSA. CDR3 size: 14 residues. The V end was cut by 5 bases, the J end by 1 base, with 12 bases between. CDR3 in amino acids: CASSTLVGSYEQYF. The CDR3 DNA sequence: TGTGCCAGCAGCACGCTAGTAGGGTCCTACGAGCAGTACTTC.

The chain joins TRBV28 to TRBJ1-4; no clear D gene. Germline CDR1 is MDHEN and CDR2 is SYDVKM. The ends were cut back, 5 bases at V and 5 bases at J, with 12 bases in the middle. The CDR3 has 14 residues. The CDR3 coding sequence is TGTGCCAGCAGTCCTCCCGGGTTCAATGAAAAACTGTTTTTT. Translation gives CASSPPGFNEKLFF. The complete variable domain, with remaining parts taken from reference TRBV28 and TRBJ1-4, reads DVKVTQSSRYLVKRTGEKVFLECVQDMDHENMFWYRQDPGLGLRLIYFSYDVKMKEKGDIPEGYSVSREKKERFSLILESASTNQTSMYLCASSPPGFNEKLFFGSGTQLSVL.

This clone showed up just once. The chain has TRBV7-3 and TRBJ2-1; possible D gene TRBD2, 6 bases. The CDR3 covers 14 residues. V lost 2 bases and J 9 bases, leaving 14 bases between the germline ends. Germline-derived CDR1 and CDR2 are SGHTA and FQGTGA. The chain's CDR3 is CASSLPGLGGEQFF. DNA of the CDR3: TGTGCCAGCAGCTTACCAGGTTTGGGGGGTGAGCAGTTCTTC. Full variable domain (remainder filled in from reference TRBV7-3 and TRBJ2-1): GAGVSQTPSNKVTEKGKYVELRCDPISGHTALYWYRQSLGQGPEFLIYFQGTGAADDSGLPNDRFFAVRPEGSVSTLKIQRTERGDSAVYLCASSLPGLGGEQFFGPGTRLTVL.

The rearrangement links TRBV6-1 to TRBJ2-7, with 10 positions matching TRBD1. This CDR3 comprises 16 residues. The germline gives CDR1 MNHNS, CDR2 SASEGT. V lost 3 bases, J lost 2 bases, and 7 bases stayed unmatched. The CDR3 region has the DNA TGTGCCAGCAGTGATCTGGGACAGGGGTATCCCTACGAGCAGTACTTC. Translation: CASSDLGQGYPYEQYF.

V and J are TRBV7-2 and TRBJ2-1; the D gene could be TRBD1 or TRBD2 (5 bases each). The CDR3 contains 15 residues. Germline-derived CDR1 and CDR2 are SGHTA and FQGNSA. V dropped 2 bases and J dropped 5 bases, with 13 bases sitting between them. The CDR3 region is CASSLLWGSNNEQFF. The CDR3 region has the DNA TGTGCCAGCAGCTTACTTTGGGGGAGCAACAATGAGCAGTTCTTC.

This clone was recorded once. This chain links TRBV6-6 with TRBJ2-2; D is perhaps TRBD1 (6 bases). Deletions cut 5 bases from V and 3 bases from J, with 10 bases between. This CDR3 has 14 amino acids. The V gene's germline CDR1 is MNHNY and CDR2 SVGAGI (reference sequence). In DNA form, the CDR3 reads TGTGCCAGCAGTGAGTACAGGGACACCGGGGAGCTGTTTTTT. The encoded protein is CASSEYRDTGELFF.